One and the same sample provided the 4 T cell receptor beta chains below, sequenced in a study of shared clonotypes between healthy human individuals. Profiled with immunoSEQ multiplex PCR; TCRdb holds only in-frame clones, not every one. This table holds hundreds of thousands of clones, roughly four fifths found once. What was sequenced was PBMCs. All receptors come from a woman in her 40s in good health. Some clones in this sample may be carry-over from other donors' samples.

Comment on this clone: A far larger clone is one base from this, pointing to a likely read error. CDR3 region: CASSPGTGMGQETQYF. CDR3 sequence (DNA): TGTGCCAGCAGTCCCGGGACAGGGATGGGGCAAGAGACCCAGTACTTC. J is TRBJ2-5 and V is TRBV27; 9 bases agree with TRBD1. Germline V gene data show CDR1 as MNHEY and CDR2 as SMNVEV (reference sequence). CDR3 size: 16 residues. The ends lost 5 bases at V and 2 bases at J; junction bases unmatched: 9.

The V gene is TRBV7-9, the J gene TRBJ2-2; possible D gene TRBD1, 5 bases. CDR1 and CDR2 (germline): SEHNR, FQNEAQ (reference sequence). Trimming removed 5 bases from V and 6 bases from J, with 16 bases in between. The CDR3 covers 15 residues. This CDR3 is CASSPRVGGAGELFF. The CDR3 nucleotides read TGTGCCAGCAGCCCCAGGGTGGGCGGCGCCGGGGAGCTGTTTTTT.

Only one count was recorded for this clone. The gene calls are TRBV5-1 and TRBJ2-1; 11 bases agree with TRBD2. The V and J ends lost 0 bases and 3 bases, in that order; junction bases with no gene match: 14. Germline CDR1 and CDR2: SGHRS and YFSETQ. The CDR3 is 20 residues long. CDR3 nucleotide sequence: TGCGCCAGCAGCTTGGCAGGTAGCGGGAGGGCCCGCGGTAACTACAATGAGCAGTTCTTC. Amino acid sequence: CASSLAGSGRARGNYNEQFF.

V is TRBV5-6 and J is TRBJ1-2; tentatively, D is TRBD1 (5 bases). CDR3 size: 14 residues. Looked up from germline, CDR1 is SGHDT and CDR2 is YYEEEE. The V and J ends lost 4 bases and 8 bases respectively, with 18 bases between them. In DNA, the CDR3 is TGTGCCAGCAGCCCTGGGTGGGGGTTCAGAGGCTACACCTTC. Translation gives CASSPGWGFRGYTF.